This TCR beta chain stems from a study of CD8+ T cells in alopecia areata. As for the study in general: At a dose of 5 to 10 mg twice daily, oral tofacitinib was given to treated patients. Affected scalp percentage gauged treated patients' severity.

Germline V CDR1 and CDR2: SQVTM, ANQGSEA. V was clipped by 5 bases and J by 5 bases, with 13 bases between them. The length of the CDR3 is 13 residues. It was cDNA, reverse transcribed from extracted RNA, that served as the sequencing template. Clones were sequenced by immunoSEQ multiplex PCR, and TCRdb holds only the in-frame ones, with some missing. The table lists more than 200,000 clones, roughly 40% of them singletons. Findings and caveats of the study: Higher clonality than in normal scalp was seen in lesional scalp, especially alopecia totalis/universalis. Mice showed TCR sharing more clearly than patients did, possibly owing to HLA.

The table lists this clone with a few counts. Antigen unknown. The treatment is: oral pan-JAK inhibitor, 5-10 mg twice daily. The rearrangement links TRBV29-1 to TRBJ1-5; D not certain. Source: CD4+ T cells sorted from blood, taken at approximately week 36, from a patient treated with tofacitinib. The sequence came from a human donor with alopecia areata. The CDR3 here is CSVQASRDQPQHF. CDR3 nucleotides: TGCAGCGTTCAAGCCTCGCGAGATCAGCCCCAGCATTTT. Full variable domain (rest looked up from reference TRBV29-1 and TRBJ1-5): SAVISQKPSRDICQRGTSLTIQCQVDSQVTMMFWYRQQPGQSLTLIATANQGSEATYESGFVIDKFPISRPNLTFSTLTVSNMSPEDSSIYLCSVQASRDQPQHFGDGTRLSIL.